One sample yielded the 10 T cell receptor beta chains listed below, sequenced in a study of blood T cell repertoires in COVID-19. TCRdb's table, derived via immunoSEQ multiplex PCR, lists solely in-frame clones and lacks some. The sample has roughly 150,000 clones, approximately 80% seen once. The specimen sequenced was PBMCs or T cells enriched from blood (not recorded which). The origin of the receptors is a man between 45 and 60 years old in a cohort exposed to, infected with or recovered from COVID-19 (not recorded which).

V usage is TRBV28 and J usage is TRBJ1-5; no definite D call. Germline V CDR1 and CDR2: MDHEN, SYDVKM. The germline V and J ends were trimmed by 2 bases and 3 bases, with 14 bases remaining between them. CDR3 length equals 16 residues. The chain's CDR3 is CASSLVPGFNNQPQHF. In nucleotides, the CDR3 is TGTGCCAGCAGTTTAGTTCCCGGGTTTAACAATCAGCCCCAGCATTTT.

The rearrangement joins TRBV29-1 to TRBJ1-2; 7 nucleotides line up with TRBD1. Germline V gene sequence: CDR1 SQVTM, CDR2 ANQGSEA. This CDR3 has 13 amino acids. V was pared by 4 bases and J by 5 bases, with 7 bases of the junction left unmatched. DNA of the CDR3: TGCAGCGTTGGCCAGGGGGTCTCTTATGGCTACACCTTC. It translates to CSVGQGVSYGYTF.

In its sample, this clone was seen a few times. V usage is TRBV10-3 and J usage is TRBJ1-4; maybe TRBD1 (6 bases). Trimming took off 0 bases at V and 7 bases at J, with 12 bases between the two ends. Germline V lookup: CDR1 ENHRY, CDR2 SYGVKD. The CDR3 has 15 amino acids. CDR3 DNA sequence: TGTGCCATCAGTGAGTCGGCAGGGGTGATTGAAAAACTGTTTTTT. Amino acid sequence: CAISESAGVIEKLFF.

V is TRBV5-1 and J is TRBJ2-7, with 7 bases matching TRBD1. CDR3 length: 16 amino acids. Trimming at V came to 0 bases and at J to 0 bases, leaving 6 bases not matched to a gene. Germline loops: CDR1 SGHRS, CDR2 YFSETQ. The CDR3 bases are TGCGCCAGCAGCTTGGACGGCAGGGGGTCCTCCTACGAGCAGTACTTC. Amino acid sequence: CASSLDGRGSSYEQYF.

This chain links TRBV10-3 with TRBJ1-4; no definite D call. The germline V gene has CDR1 ENHRY and CDR2 SYGVKD. V shed 5 bases and J shed 4 bases, with 11 bases lying between them. CDR3 length: 14 residues. The CDR3 bases are TGTGCCATCAGTCGAAGTGCCGGTAATGAAAAACTGTTTTTT. This sequence encodes CAISRSAGNEKLFF.

This clone turned up a few times. The chain carries TRBV28 and TRBJ1-2, with TRBD1 matching 8 bases. Germline lookup yields CDR1 MDHEN and CDR2 SYDVKM. The CDR3 runs 15 residues. With V trimmed by 6 bases and J by 4 bases, 10 bases remained unmatched. Here the CDR3 reads CASRVRDRSLYGYTF. The CDR3, as DNA: TGTGCCAGCAGGGTCCGGGACAGGTCTCTCTATGGCTACACCTTC.

This sequence joins TRBV16 and TRBJ1-2, with 12 positions matching TRBD1. The CDR3 covers 17 residues. The germline V gene has CDR1 KGHSY and CDR2 FQNENV. J was trimmed by 0 bases and V by 3 bases; bases with no gene match: 5. The CDR3 spells CASSQGTGGLTNYGYTF. As DNA, the CDR3 is TGTGCCAGCAGCCAGGGGACAGGGGGCCTTACTAACTATGGCTACACCTTC.

V is TRBV15 and J is TRBJ2-3, with D tentatively TRBD2 (5 bases). Germline V gives CDR1 LNHNV, CDR2 YYDKDF (reference sequence). The CDR3 has 17 residues. Trimming stripped 0 bases from V and 5 bases from J, with 18 bases between. The chain's CDR3 is CATSRDRSVGREDTQYF. CDR3 nucleotide sequence: TGTGCCACCAGCAGAGATCGGTCAGTGGGGAGAGAAGATACGCAGTATTTT. The full variable domain, with the rest looked up from reference TRBV15 and TRBJ2-3, is DAMVIQNPRYQVTQFGKPVTLSCSQTLNHNVMYWYQQKSSQAPKLLFHYYDKDFNNEADTPDNFQSRRPNTSFCFLDIRSPGLGDTAMYLCATSRDRSVGREDTQYFGPGTRLTVL.

This clone occurred once. The rearrangement links TRBV9 to TRBJ2-1; 12 bases are shared with TRBD1. V lost 6 bases to trimming and J lost 5 bases; unmatched junction nucleotides: 6. The germline CDR1 and CDR2 sequences are SGDLS and YYNGEE. The CDR3 runs to 15 residues. The chain's CDR3 is CASTTGTGGNNEQFF. DNA for the CDR3: TGTGCCAGCACCACAGGGACAGGGGGCAACAATGAGCAGTTCTTC.

V usage is TRBV11-2 and J usage is TRBJ2-7; D might be TRBD2 (5 bases). This CDR3 region has 15 residues. Germline V gene sequence: CDR1 SGHAT, CDR2 FQNNGV. V was cut by 1 base and J by 0 bases, with 10 bases left in between. CDR3 nucleotide sequence: TGTGCCAGCAGCTTAGGGGGAGTGGGCTCCTACGAGCAGTACTTC. Translating it yields CASSLGGVGSYEQYF.